The 16 T cell receptor beta chains listed next were all sequenced from one sample in a study of OX40 agonist ivuxolimab in advanced cancers. Profiling relied on immunoSEQ multiplex PCR, and the TCRdb table lists in-frame clones only, not all of them. The profile shows fewer than 25,000 clones, around 90% of them singletons. Here the sequenced sample was CD4+ or CD8+ T cells sorted from blood, taken in a trial of the OX40 agonist ivuxolimab. The receptors were sampled from an adult with an advanced solid tumor such as melanoma, head and neck, liver or kidney cancer.

This sequence joins TRBV18 and TRBJ1-1, with D possibly matching TRBD1 (5 bases). The V end lost 3 bases, the J end lost 0 bases, and 11 bases lay between the germline ends. Germline CDR1 is KGHSH and CDR2 is LQKENI. This CDR3 is built from 15 residues. CDR3 residues: CASSPPAGVNTEAFF. DNA of the CDR3: TGTGCCAGCTCACCCCCGGCGGGGGTGAACACTGAAGCTTTCTTT. The full variable domain, completed using reference TRBV18 and TRBJ1-1, is NAGVMQNPRHLVRRRGQEARLRCSPMKGHSHVYWYRQLPEEGLKFMVYLQKENIIDESGMPKERFSAEFPKEGPSILRIQQVVRGDSAAYFCASSPPAGVNTEAFFGQGTRLTVV.

The chain couples TRBV11-2 to TRBJ2-3; TRBD1 is a possible D gene (6 bases). The CDR3 has 15 amino acids. The ends were cut back, 5 bases at V and 6 bases at J, with 18 bases in the middle. Germline CDR1 SGHAT, CDR2 FQNNGV. The chain's CDR3 is CASSALGAVWDTQYF. The DNA of the CDR3 is TGTGCCAGCAGCGCACTGGGGGCGGTTTGGGATACGCAGTATTTT.

This clone has more than one count but fewer than ten. This rearrangement joins TRBV29-1 to TRBJ1-1, with 7 nucleotides matching TRBD1. Trimming took 4 bases from V and 4 from J; bases not matched to a gene: 6. The CDR3 consists of 13 residues. Germline CDR1 and CDR2: SQVTM and ANQGSEA. Here the CDR3 reads CSVATGRGTEAFF. CDR3 bases: TGCAGCGTTGCGACAGGGAGGGGCACTGAAGCTTTCTTT.

The sample holds one count of this clone. The genes are TRBV5-1 and TRBJ2-1; 10 positions match TRBD2. This CDR3 comprises 13 residues. Per the germline V gene, CDR1 is SGHRS and CDR2 is YFSETQ. V shed 0 bases, J shed 15 bases, and the junction held 6 bases outside the gene matches. The CDR3 DNA reads as TGCGCCAGCAGCTTGGATGCTAGCGGGAGTTCGTTCTTC. Translated, it gives CASSLDASGSSFF.

V gene TRBV11-2 combines with J gene TRBJ2-1; tentative D call: TRBD1 (5 bases). Trimming cost V 1 base and J 2 bases, with 12 bases left between them. CDR3 length: 16 residues. The V gene's germline CDR1 is SGHAT and CDR2 FQNNGV. The CDR3 protein is CASSLGGVRTYNEQFF. The CDR3 DNA reads as TGTGCCAGCAGCTTAGGGGGCGTTCGCACCTACAATGAGCAGTTCTTC.

The rearrangement links TRBV5-6 to TRBJ2-7; D possibly uses TRBD1 or TRBD2 (5 bases each). The germline CDR1 and CDR2 sequences are SGHDT and YYEEEE. CDR3 size: 15 residues. Trimming removed 1 base at V and 2 bases at J, with 13 bases between. The CDR3 loop reads CASSLRGPFPYEQYF. Here the CDR3 DNA reads TGTGCCAGCAGCTTGCGGGGACCCTTCCCCTACGAGCAGTACTTC.

The chain joins TRBV5-5 to TRBJ1-4, with TRBD1 as a possible D gene (6 bases). From germline, CDR1 is SGHKS and CDR2 YYEKEE (reference sequence). Trimming cost V 7 bases and J 6 bases, with 16 bases left between them. This CDR3 spans 14 amino acids. CDR3 DNA sequence: TGTGCCAGCGCCACACAGGGTCGGGATGAAAAACTGTTTTTT. Translating it yields CASATQGRDEKLFF.

The chain carries TRBV6-1 and TRBJ1-1; a possible D gene is TRBD1 (6 bases). This CDR3 has 16 amino acids. Trimming removed 0 bases at V and 6 bases at J, with 17 bases between. The germline gives CDR1 MNHNS, CDR2 SASEGT. The CDR3 here is CASSEALSWGLSEAFF. The CDR3 coding sequence is TGTGCCAGCAGTGAAGCGCTATCATGGGGGCTCTCTGAAGCTTTCTTT.

The V call is TRBV5-4, the J call TRBJ1-2, with TRBD1 identical over 7 bases. CDR3 size: 15 residues. V gave up 2 bases and J gave up 5 bases; unmatched junction bases: 9. Germline-derived CDR1 and CDR2 are SGHNT and YYREEE (reference sequence). CDR3 region: CASSLSRDSLYGYTF. The CDR3 DNA reads as TGTGCCAGCAGCTTATCCCGGGACAGCTTATATGGCTACACCTTC.

In its sample, this clone was seen once. The chain carries TRBV18 and TRBJ1-2; no clear D. The CDR3 is made up of 15 amino acids. With 0 bases removed from V and 4 bases from J, the gap between germline ends came to 12 bases. CDR1 and CDR2 from the germline V gene are KGHSH and LQKENI. CDR3 in amino acids: CASSPPSVDTYGYTF. CDR3 bases: TGTGCCAGCTCACCACCCTCGGTAGACACCTATGGCTACACCTTC.

In its sample, this clone was seen once. This chain connects TRBV5-5 to TRBJ2-7, with D perhaps assigned TRBD1 or TRBD2 (6 bases each). The CDR3 extends over 14 amino acids. Germline CDR1 and CDR2: SGHKS and YYEKEE (reference sequence). Trimming removed 4 bases from V and 7 bases from J, with 18 bases in between. The DNA for the CDR3 is TGTGCCAGCAGCGCGGGACACTCGGGCGGGGAGCAGTACTTC. Protein: CASSAGHSGGEQYF.

J is TRBJ2-7 and V is TRBV27, with 7 bases identical to TRBD1. Trimming removed 6 bases from V and 2 bases from J; junction bases left unmatched: 10. This CDR3 spans 15 amino acids. In germline, CDR1 is MNHEY, CDR2 SMNVEV (reference sequence). CDR3 sequence (DNA): TGTGCCAGCAGCTCGCGTAGGACAGGTGCCTACGAGCAGTACTTC. Its translation is CASSSRRTGAYEQYF.

The J gene is TRBJ1-1, the V gene TRBV19; the match to TRBD1 covers 9 bases. This CDR3 contains 14 residues. The germline CDR1 and CDR2 sequences are LNHDA and SQIVND (reference sequence). J gave up 5 bases and V 6 bases, and 7 bases lay outside the gene matches. The CDR3: CASRGTGWKTEAFF. CDR3 DNA: TGTGCCAGTAGGGGGACAGGGTGGAAAACTGAAGCTTTCTTT.

The V and J genes are TRBV10-3 and TRBJ2-3; TRBD2 matches at 8 bases. This CDR3 has 14 amino acids. V lost 4 bases to trimming and J lost 3 bases; unmatched junction nucleotides: 3. Per germline, CDR1 ENHRY and CDR2 SYGVKD. The CDR3 bases are TGTGCCATCAGTGGGGGACTAGAGACAGATACGCAGTATTTT. It encodes CAISGGLETDTQYF.

The chain uses TRBV9 and TRBJ2-7; 7 nucleotides match TRBD1. This CDR3 is built from 14 residues. Germline V lookup: CDR1 SGDLS, CDR2 YYNGEE. Trimming took 0 bases from V and 2 from J; bases not matched to a gene: 2. The CDR3 DNA reads TGTGCCAGCAGCGTAGACAGGGGAGCCTACGAGCAGTACTTC. This codes for CASSVDRGAYEQYF.

This chain links TRBV7-8 with TRBJ1-1, with D perhaps TRBD1 (5 bases). V lost 5 bases and J lost 1, with 14 bases in between. The CDR3 has 15 amino acids. CDR1 and CDR2 from the germline V gene are SGHVS and FQNEAQ. CDR3 coding DNA: TGTGCCAGCAGCGGAGGTAACCAGGGGAACACTGAAGCTTTCTTT. Amino acids: CASSGGNQGNTEAFF.